This T cell receptor beta chain was captured in a study of OX40 agonist ivuxolimab in advanced cancers. About the study: Males comprised approximately 84% of the group, whose mean age was approximately 60 years (range 23 to 79). Study-wide points: Low normalized T-cell clonal expansion also characterized some of the nonresponders.

About this clone itself: The antigen is not known.

Produced via immunoSEQ multiplex PCR; TCRdb's table is partial and in-frame only. The table lists tens of thousands of clones, more than 70% of them singletons. Blood was sampled at baseline, cycle 4 day 1, and cycle 7 day 1. Material: CD4+ or CD8+ T cells sorted from blood, obtained in a trial of the OX40 agonist ivuxolimab. The receptor was derived from an adult with an advanced solid tumor such as melanoma, head and neck, liver or kidney cancer.

The CDR3 region is CASSLEGRANTDTQYF. For the CDR3, the DNA is TGCGCCAGCAGCTTAGAGGGCAGGGCGAACACAGATACGCAGTATTTT. V and J are TRBV5-1 and TRBJ2-3; D is perhaps TRBD1 or TRBD2 (5 bases each). The ends were cut back, 2 bases at V and 2 bases at J, with 15 bases in the middle. The CDR3 runs 16 residues. CDR1 and CDR2 from the germline V gene are SGHRS and YFSETQ.